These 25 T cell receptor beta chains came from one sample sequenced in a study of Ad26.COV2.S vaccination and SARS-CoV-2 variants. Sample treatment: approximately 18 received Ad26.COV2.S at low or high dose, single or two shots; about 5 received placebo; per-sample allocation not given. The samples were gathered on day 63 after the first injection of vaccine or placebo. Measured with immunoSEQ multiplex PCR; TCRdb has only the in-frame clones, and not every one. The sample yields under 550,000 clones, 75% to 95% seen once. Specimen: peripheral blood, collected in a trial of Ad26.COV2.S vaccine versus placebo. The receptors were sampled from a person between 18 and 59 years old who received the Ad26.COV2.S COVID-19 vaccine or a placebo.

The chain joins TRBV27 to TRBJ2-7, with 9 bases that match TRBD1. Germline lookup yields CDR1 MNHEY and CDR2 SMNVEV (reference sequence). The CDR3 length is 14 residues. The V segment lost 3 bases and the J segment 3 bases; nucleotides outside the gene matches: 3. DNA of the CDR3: TGTGCCAGCAGTTTCCGACAGGGGGGCTACGAGCAGTACTTC. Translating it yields CASSFRQGGYEQYF.

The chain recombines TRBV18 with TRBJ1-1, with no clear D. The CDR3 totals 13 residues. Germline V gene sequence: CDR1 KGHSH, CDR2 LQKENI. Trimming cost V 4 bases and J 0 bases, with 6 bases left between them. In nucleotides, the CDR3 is TGTGCCAGCTCACAGAAAGTGAACACTGAAGCTTTCTTT. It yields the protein CASSQKVNTEAFF. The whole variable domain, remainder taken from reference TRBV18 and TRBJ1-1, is NAGVMQNPRHLVRRRGQEARLRCSPMKGHSHVYWYRQLPEEGLKFMVYLQKENIIDESGMPKERFSAEFPKEGPSILRIQQVVRGDSAAYFCASSQKVNTEAFFGQGTRLTVV.

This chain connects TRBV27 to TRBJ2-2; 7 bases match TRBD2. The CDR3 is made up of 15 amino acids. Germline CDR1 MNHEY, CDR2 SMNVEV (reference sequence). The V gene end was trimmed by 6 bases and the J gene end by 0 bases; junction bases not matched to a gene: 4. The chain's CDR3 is CASRKAGSNTGELFF. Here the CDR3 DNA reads TGTGCCAGCAGGAAAGCGGGGTCGAACACCGGGGAGCTGTTTTTT.

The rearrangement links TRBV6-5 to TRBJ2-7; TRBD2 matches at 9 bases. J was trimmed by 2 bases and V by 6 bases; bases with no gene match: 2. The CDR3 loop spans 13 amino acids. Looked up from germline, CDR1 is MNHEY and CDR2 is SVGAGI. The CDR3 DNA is TGTGCCAGCAGCCTAGCGGGGACCTACGAGCAGTACTTC. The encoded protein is CASSLAGTYEQYF.

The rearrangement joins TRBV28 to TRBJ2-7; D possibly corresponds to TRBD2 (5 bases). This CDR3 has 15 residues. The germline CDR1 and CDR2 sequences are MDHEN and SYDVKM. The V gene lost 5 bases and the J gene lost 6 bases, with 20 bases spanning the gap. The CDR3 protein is CASSTGLNLPGEQYF. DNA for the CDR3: TGTGCCAGCAGTACCGGACTCAATCTCCCCGGCGAGCAGTACTTC.

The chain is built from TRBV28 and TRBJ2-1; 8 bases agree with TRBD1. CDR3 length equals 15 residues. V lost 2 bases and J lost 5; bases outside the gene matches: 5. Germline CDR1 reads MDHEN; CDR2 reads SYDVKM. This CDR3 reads CASSLNRGAHNEQFF. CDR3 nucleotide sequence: TGTGCCAGCAGTTTAAACAGGGGGGCCCACAATGAGCAGTTCTTC.

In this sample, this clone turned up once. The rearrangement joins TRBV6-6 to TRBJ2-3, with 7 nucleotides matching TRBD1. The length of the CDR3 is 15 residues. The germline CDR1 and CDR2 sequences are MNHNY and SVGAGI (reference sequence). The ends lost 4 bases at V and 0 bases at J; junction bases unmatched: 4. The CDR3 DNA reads TGTGCCAGCAGTTGGCAGGGGGAAAGCACAGATACGCAGTATTTT. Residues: CASSWQGESTDTQYF.

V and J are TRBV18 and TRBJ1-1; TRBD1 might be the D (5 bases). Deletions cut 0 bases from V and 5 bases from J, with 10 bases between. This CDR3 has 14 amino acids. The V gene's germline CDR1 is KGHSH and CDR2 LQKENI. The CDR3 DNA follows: TGTGCCAGCTCACCACCGGGGGTAGGGACTGAAGCTTTCTTT. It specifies CASSPPGVGTEAFF. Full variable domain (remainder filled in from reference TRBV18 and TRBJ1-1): NAGVMQNPRHLVRRRGQEARLRCSPMKGHSHVYWYRQLPEEGLKFMVYLQKENIIDESGMPKERFSAEFPKEGPSILRIQQVVRGDSAAYFCASSPPGVGTEAFFGQGTRLTVV.

DNA of the CDR3: TGCGCCAGCAGTGAGGGACTAGCAGACAATGAGCAGTTCTTC. Amino acids: CASSEGLADNEQFF. The genes are TRBV10-1 and TRBJ2-1; 8 nucleotides line up with TRBD2. The CDR3 length is 14 residues. The J segment lost 5 bases and the V segment lost 2 bases, leaving 2 bases of the junction unmatched. CDR1 WNHNN and CDR2 SYGVQD come from the germline V gene (reference sequence).

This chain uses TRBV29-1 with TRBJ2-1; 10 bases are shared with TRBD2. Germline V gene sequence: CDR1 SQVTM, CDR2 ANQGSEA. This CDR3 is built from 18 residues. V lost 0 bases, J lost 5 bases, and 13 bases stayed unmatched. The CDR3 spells CSVEDPRDPSGSHNEQFF. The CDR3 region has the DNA TGCAGCGTTGAAGATCCCCGGGATCCTAGCGGGAGCCACAATGAGCAGTTCTTC.

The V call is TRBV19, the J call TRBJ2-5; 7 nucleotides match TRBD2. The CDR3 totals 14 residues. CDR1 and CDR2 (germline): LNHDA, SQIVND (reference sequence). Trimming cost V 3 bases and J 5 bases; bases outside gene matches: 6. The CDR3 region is CASSMGPGGETQYF. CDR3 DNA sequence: TGTGCCAGTAGTATGGGCCCGGGAGGTGAGACCCAGTACTTC. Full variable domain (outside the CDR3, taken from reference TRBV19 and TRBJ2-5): DGGITQSPKYLFRKEGQNVTLSCEQNLNHDAMYWYRQDPGQGLRLIYYSQIVNDFQKGDIAEGYSVSREKKESFPLTVTSAQKNPTAFYLCASSMGPGGETQYFGPGTRLLVL.

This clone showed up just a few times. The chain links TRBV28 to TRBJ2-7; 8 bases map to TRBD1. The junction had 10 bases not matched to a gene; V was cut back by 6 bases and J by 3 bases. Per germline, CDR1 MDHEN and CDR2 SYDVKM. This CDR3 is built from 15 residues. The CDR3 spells CASRGPGQADYEQYF. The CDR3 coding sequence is TGTGCCAGCAGGGGACCGGGACAGGCGGACTACGAGCAGTACTTC.

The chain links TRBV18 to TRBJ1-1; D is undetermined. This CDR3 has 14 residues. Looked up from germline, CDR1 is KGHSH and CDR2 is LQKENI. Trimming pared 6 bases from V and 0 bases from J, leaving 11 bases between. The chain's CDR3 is CASSQDFMNTEAFF. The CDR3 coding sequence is TGTGCCAGCTCCCAGGACTTCATGAACACTGAAGCTTTCTTT.

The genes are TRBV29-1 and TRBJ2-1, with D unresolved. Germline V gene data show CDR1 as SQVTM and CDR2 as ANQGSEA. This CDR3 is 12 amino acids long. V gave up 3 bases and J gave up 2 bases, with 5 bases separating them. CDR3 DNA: TGCAGCGTTGAGTTAGCCTACAATGAGCAGTTCTTC. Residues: CSVELAYNEQFF.

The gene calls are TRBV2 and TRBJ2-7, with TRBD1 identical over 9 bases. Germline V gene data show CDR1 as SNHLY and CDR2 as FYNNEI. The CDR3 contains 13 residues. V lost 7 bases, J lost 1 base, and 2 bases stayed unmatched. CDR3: CASTGTGSYEQYF. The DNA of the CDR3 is TGTGCCAGCACTGGGACAGGGTCCTACGAGCAGTACTTC.

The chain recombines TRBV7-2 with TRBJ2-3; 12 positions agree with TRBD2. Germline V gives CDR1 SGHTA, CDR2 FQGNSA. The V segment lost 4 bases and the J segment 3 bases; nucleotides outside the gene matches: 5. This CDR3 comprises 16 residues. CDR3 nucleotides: TGTGCCAGCAGCTCACGACTAGCGGGAGAGACAGATACGCAGTATTTT. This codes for CASSSRLAGETDTQYF.

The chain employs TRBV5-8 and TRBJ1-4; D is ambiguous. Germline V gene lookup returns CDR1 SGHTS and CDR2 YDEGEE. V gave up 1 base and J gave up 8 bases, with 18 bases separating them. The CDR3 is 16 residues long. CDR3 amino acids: CASSLRQGPRPEKLFF. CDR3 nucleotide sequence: TGTGCCAGCAGCTTGCGCCAAGGACCCCGTCCGGAAAAACTGTTTTTT. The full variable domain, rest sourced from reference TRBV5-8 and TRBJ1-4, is EAGVTQSPTHLIKTRGQQATLRCSPISGHTSVYWYQQALGLGLQFLLWYDEGEERNRGNFPPRFSGRQFPNYSSELNVNALELEDSALYLCASSLRQGPRPEKLFFGSGTQLSVL.

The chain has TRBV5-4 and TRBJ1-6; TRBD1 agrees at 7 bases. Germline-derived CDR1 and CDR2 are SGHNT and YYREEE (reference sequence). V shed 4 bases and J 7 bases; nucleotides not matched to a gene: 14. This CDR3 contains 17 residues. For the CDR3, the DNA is TGTGCCAGCAGCCCGGGGGGCGCCACAGGGGTGAATTCACCCCTCCACTTT. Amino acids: CASSPGGATGVNSPLHF.

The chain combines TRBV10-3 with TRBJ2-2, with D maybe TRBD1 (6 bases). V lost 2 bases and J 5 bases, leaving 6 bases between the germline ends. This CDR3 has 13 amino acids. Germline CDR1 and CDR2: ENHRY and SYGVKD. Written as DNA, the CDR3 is TGTGCCATCAGTGAGACAGGGACCGGGGAGCTGTTTTTT. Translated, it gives CAISETGTGELFF.

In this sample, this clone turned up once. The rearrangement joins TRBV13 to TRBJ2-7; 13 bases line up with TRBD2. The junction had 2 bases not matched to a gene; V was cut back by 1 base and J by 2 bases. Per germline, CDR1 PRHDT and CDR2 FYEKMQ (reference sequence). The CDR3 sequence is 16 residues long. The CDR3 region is CASSLEGLAGTYEQYF. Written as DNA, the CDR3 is TGTGCCAGCAGCTTAGAGGGACTAGCGGGAACCTACGAGCAGTACTTC.

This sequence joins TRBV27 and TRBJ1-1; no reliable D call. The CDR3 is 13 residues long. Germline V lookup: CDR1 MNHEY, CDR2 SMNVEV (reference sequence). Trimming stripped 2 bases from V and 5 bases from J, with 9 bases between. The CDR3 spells CASSLGWLTEAFF. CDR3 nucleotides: TGTGCCAGCAGTTTAGGTTGGTTAACTGAAGCTTTCTTT.

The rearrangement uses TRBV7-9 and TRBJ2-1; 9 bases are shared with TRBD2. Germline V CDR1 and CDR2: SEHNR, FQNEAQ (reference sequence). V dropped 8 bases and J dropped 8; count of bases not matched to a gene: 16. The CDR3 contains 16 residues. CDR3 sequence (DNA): TGTGCCAGCGCTAAGTGGGCGGGAGGGCCTAGGGATGAGCAGTTCTTC. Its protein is CASAKWAGGPRDEQFF.

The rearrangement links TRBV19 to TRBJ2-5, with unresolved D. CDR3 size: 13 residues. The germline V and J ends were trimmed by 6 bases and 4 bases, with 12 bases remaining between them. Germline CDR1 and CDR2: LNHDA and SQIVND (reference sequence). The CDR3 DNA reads TGTGCCAGTAGCCGCGACATGCGAGAGACCCAGTACTTC. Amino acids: CASSRDMRETQYF.

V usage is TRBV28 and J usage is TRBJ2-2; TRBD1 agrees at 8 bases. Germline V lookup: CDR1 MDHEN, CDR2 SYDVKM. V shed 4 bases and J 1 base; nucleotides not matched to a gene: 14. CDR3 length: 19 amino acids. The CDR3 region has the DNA TGTGCCAGCAGTTCCATCCCGGCAGGGGGCCCTCAGAACACCGGGGAGCTGTTTTTT. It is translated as CASSSIPAGGPQNTGELFF.

CDR3 amino acids: CASSLEQGRNGYTF. In DNA, the CDR3 is TGCGCCAGCAGCTTGGAACAGGGTCGTAATGGCTACACCTTC. This chain joins TRBV5-1 and TRBJ1-2; D is perhaps TRBD1 (6 bases). The V end lost 0 bases, the J end lost 6 bases, and 12 bases lay between the germline ends. The CDR3 consists of 14 residues. Germline CDR1 is SGHRS and CDR2 is YFSETQ.